This is a list of T cell receptor beta chains from one sample in a study of blood T cell repertoires in COVID-19. TCRdb's copy holds only in-frame clones and misses some; the assay was immunoSEQ multiplex PCR. The table lists 45,000 to 65,000 clones, about 88% of them singletons. Sequencing was carried out using peripheral blood. The receptors were sampled from a man in his 60s with active COVID-19. CDR3s include the opening cysteine and the closing phenylalanine or tryptophan. D genes are given only for firm matches. Size is stated for part of the rows, as once, few or many counts, or as a class when the clone is expanded.

clone size	D gene	V gene	J gene	CDR3 DNA	CDR3 protein
few	TRBD1	TRBV7-8	TRBJ2-1	TGTGCCAGCAGCCCTCTAATCGGACAGGGGTCGAATGAGCAGTTCTTC	CASSPLIGQGSNEQFF
.	TRBD2	TRBV5-1	TRBJ2-1	TGCGCCAGCAGCTGGAGACTAGCGGGAGGGCCCCCCGCCTACAATGAGCAGTTCTTC	CASSWRLAGGPPAYNEQFF
.	TRBD2	TRBV4-3	TRBJ2-1	TGCGCCAGCAGCCAAGGGGGACTAGCGGGAGGTGGAAATGAGCAGTTCTTC	CASSQGGLAGGGNEQFF
.	.	TRBV20-1	TRBJ1-4	TGCAGTGCTAGTCTAGGGGCCGGGGAAAAACTGTTTTTT	CSASLGAGEKLFF
.	.	TRBV7-2	TRBJ1-1	TGTGCCAGCGCGGGAGAAGGGCGATGGGCTGAAGCTTTCTTT	CASAGEGRWAEAFF
.	.	TRBV10-3	TRBJ2-1	TGTGCCATCAGTGAGCTAATAAATGAGCAGTTCTTC	CAISELINEQFF
.	.	TRBV27	TRBJ1-2	TGTGCCAGCAGTTTAGGACAACAGGGAGGCTACACCTTC	CASSLGQQGGYTF
.	.	TRBV6-2/TRBV6-3	TRBJ2-1	TGTGCCAGCAGTTACCCGGACAATGAGCAGTTCTTC	CASSYPDNEQFF
.	.	TRBV5-1	TRBJ1-2	TGCGCCAGCAGCCCCTTGGTGGGGGCAGATGGCTACACCTTC	CASSPLVGADGYTF
.	.	TRBV21-1	TRBJ2-7	TGTGCCAGCACACTCCGGACAGGAACGGATTGGGAGCAGTACTTC	CASTLRTGTDWEQYF
.	TRBD2	TRBV3-1/TRBV3-2	TRBJ2-5	TGTGCCAGGACTCTAGCGGGAGACTTAGAGACCCAGTACTTC	CARTLAGDLETQYF
.	.	TRBV5-8	TRBJ1-3	TGTGCCAGCAGCTCAACTGGAAACACCATATATTTT	CASSSTGNTIYF
.	TRBD1	TRBV25-1	TRBJ2-3	TGTGCCAGCAGTGAGGCCGGGACAGGGGCCGAGGATACGCAGTATTTT	CASSEAGTGAEDTQYF
.	.	TRBV28	TRBJ1-1	TGTGCCAGCAGTCCACCCGACAGATTGAACACTGAAGCTTTCTTT	CASSPPDRLNTEAFF
.	.	TRBV5-1	TRBJ2-7	TGCGCCAGCAGCTTGGGCCTCCCCAGGGGTTCCTACGAGCAGTACTTC	CASSLGLPRGSYEQYF
.	.	TRBV28	TRBJ1-2	TGTGCCAGCCGACAGGTCTCCTATGGCTACACCTTC	CASRQVSYGYTF
.	TRBD1	TRBV28	TRBJ1-1	TGTGCCAGCAGTTTTCGGACAGGGGCATTGAACACTGAAGCTTTCTTT	CASSFRTGALNTEAFF
.	.	TRBV7-2	TRBJ2-1	TGTGCCAGCAGCTTTCCCGGGAACAATGAGCAGTTCTTC	CASSFPGNNEQFF
.	TRBD1	TRBV2	TRBJ1-2	TGTGCCAGCAGTGTAGGACAGGGGAGAGGCTACACCTTC	CASSVGQGRGYTF
few	.	TRBV28	TRBJ2-3	TGTGCCAGCAGGATTGCGGGGATTAGCACAGATACGCAGTATTTT	CASRIAGISTDTQYF
.	TRBD2	TRBV7-2	TRBJ2-1	TGTGCCAGCAGCCCAGGCGGGACTAGCGGGAGGGGATTTCGGTTCTTC	CASSPGGTSGRGFRFF
.	.	TRBV7-3	TRBJ2-2	TGTGCCAGCAGCTTAGGCCAGGGAAACACCGGGGAGCTGTTTTTT	CASSLGQGNTGELFF
.	.	TRBV5-6	TRBJ1-2	TGTGCCAGCAGCTTGGGGGCCTATGGCTACACCTTC	CASSLGAYGYTF
.	TRBD1	TRBV28	TRBJ1-4	TGTGCCAGCAGGCCTAGAGGGTGGTGGGCAGGGGGAGTTAATGAAAAACTGTTTTTT	CASRPRGWWAGGVNEKLFF
.	TRBD1	TRBV9	TRBJ2-6	TGTGCCAGTTCAACCGACAGGGTGAGAACTGGGGCCAACGTCCTGACTTTC	CASSTDRVRTGANVLTF
.	.	TRBV4-3	TRBJ2-7	TGCGCCAGCAGCCAAGGGGCCGGGACTCTCAACGAGCAGTACTTC	CASSQGAGTLNEQYF
.	.	TRBV11-1	TRBJ2-5	TGTGCCAGCAGCTTACCAGGGCCCCAAGGAGAGACCCAGTACTTC	CASSLPGPQGETQYF